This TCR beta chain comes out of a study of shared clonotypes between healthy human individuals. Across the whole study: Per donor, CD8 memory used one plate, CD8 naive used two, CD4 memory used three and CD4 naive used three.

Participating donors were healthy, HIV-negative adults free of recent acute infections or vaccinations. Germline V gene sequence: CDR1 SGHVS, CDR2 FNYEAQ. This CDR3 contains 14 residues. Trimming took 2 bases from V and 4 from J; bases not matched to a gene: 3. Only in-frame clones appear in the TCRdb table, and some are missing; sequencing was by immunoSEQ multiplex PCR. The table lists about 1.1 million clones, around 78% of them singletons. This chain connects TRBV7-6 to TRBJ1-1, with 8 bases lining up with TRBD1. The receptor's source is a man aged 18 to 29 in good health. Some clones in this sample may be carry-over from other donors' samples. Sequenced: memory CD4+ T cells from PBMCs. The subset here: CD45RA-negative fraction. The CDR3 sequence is CASSLQQGVTEAFF. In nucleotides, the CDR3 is TGTGCCAGCAGCTTACAACAGGGGGTCACTGAAGCTTTCTTT. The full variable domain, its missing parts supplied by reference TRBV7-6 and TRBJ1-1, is GAGVSQSPRYKVTKRGQDVALRCDPISGHVSLYWYRQALGQGPEFLTYFNYEAQQDKSGLPNDRFSAERPEGSISTLTIQRTEQRDSAMYRCASSLQQGVTEAFFGQGTRLTVV.